Below are 18 T cell receptor beta chains sequenced from a single sample in a study of blood T cells in healthy people across ages (dated by TCRdb to the mid-2010s). To prepare the library, 5' RACE was applied. Instrument used: Illumina HiSeq 2500. A second PCR of roughly 7 to 11 cycles was performed with a sample-barcoded 5' primer and a J-beta primer mix. In TCRdb, the public reads were trimmed at Q25 with fastp and aligned with MiXCR, with productive beta chains retained. Rows merge per CDR3 protein into single entries with the most common DNA and genes. The sample records about 1,600,000 distinct CDR3 sequences, roughly 40% of which are singletons. The top ten hold 7.9% of the sample. Sequenced: blood. The receptor source for this set is a woman between 18 and 29 years old in good health.

This clonotype occurred a few times. The chain combines TRBV13 with TRBJ2-1; a weak D match, TRBD2 (5 bases). Germline assignment: CDR1 PRHDT and CDR2 FYEKMQ (reference sequence). Trimming pared 5 bases from V and 10 bases from J, leaving 9 bases between. CDR3 length equals 11 residues. The DNA for the CDR3 is TGTGCCAGCAGCACCGGGGTGGAGCAGTTCTTC. Residues: CASSTGVEQFF.

This clonotype was recorded a few times. This chain joins TRBV6-5 and TRBJ2-7, with D unclear. The assigned J gene may be wrong: the sequence end matches TRBJ2-5 better. Germline V gene sequence: CDR1 MNHEY, CDR2 SVGAGI. This CDR3 contains 9 residues. The CDR3, as DNA: TGTGCCACCAGGGAGACCCAGTACTTC. This sequence encodes CATRETQYF.

The table lists this clonotype with a few counts. The rearrangement uses TRBV6-1 and TRBJ2-5, with 7 bases identical to TRBD2. This CDR3 contains 15 residues. Germline values: CDR1 MNHNS, CDR2 SASEGT. Losses at the gene ends were 6 bases for V and 2 bases for J; bases not matched to a gene: 9. Here the CDR3 DNA reads TGTGCCAGCAGCCTCCGCGGGGGTCCACAAGAGACCCAGTACTTC. Translated, it gives CASSLRGGPQETQYF.

The chain employs TRBV7-9 and TRBJ1-2; possible D gene TRBD1, 6 bases. V dropped 2 bases and J dropped 5 bases, with 15 bases sitting between them. The CDR3 runs 15 residues. The germline V gene has CDR1 SEHNR and CDR2 FQNEAQ (reference sequence). Here the CDR3 reads CASSLQGLQGYGYTF. Here the CDR3 DNA reads TGTGCCAGCAGCTTACAGGGCCTCCAGGGGTATGGCTACACCTTC.

This clonotype was observed a few times. The rearrangement joins TRBV20-1 to TRBJ2-1, with D hard to call. Trimming removed 4 bases at V and 6 bases at J, with 13 bases between. This CDR3 has 13 residues. The germline gives CDR1 DFQATT, CDR2 SNEGSKA (reference sequence). This CDR3 is CSATRPGGNEQFF. The CDR3 bases are TGCAGTGCTACAAGGCCAGGTGGCAATGAGCAGTTCTTC.

The chain couples TRBV10-3 to TRBJ2-5; 7 nucleotides agree with TRBD2. The CDR3 contains 15 residues. Germline-derived CDR1 and CDR2 are ENHRY and SYGVKD. V lost 7 bases, J lost 1 base, and 9 bases stayed unmatched. The CDR3 loop reads CAINRAGPVQETQYF. As DNA, the CDR3 is TGTGCCATCAACCGAGCGGGGCCCGTCCAAGAGACCCAGTACTTC.

The sample holds a few counts of this clonotype. The chain uses TRBV5-1 and TRBJ2-3; D gene unclear. This CDR3 has 11 residues. Trimming shortened V by 3 bases and J by 9 bases, and 8 bases separated the two germline ends. Germline CDR1 reads SGHRS; CDR2 reads YFSETQ. CDR3 nucleotides: TGCGCCAGCAGCTCGGACGGGACGCAGTATTTT. Amino acids: CASSSDGTQYF.

The J gene is TRBJ2-2, the V gene TRBV5-1, with a tentative D call TRBD2 (6 bases). The germline CDR1 and CDR2 sequences are SGHRS and YFSETQ. V was shortened by 2 bases and J by 6 bases, with 17 bases between the two germline ends. The CDR3 consists of 16 residues. Written as DNA, the CDR3 is TGCGCCAGCAGCTTCCGAGTTACGGGGGAGGCCGGGGAGCTGTTTTTT. This gives the protein CASSFRVTGEAGELFF.

This clonotype was seen a few times. The V call is TRBV27, the J call TRBJ2-7; D possibly corresponds to TRBD1 (7 bases). CDR3 length: 13 amino acids. V lost 6 bases, J lost 6 bases, and 15 bases lay in between. The germline CDR1 and CDR2 sequences are MNHEY and SMNVEV (reference sequence). This CDR3 is CASRDSGGIEQYF. Here the CDR3 DNA reads TGTGCCAGCAGGGACTCAGGGGGGATCGAGCAGTACTTC.

The rearrangement joins TRBV7-9 to TRBJ1-2, with 8 bases lining up with TRBD1. The J segment lost 6 bases and the V segment lost 1 base, leaving 13 bases of the junction unmatched. The CDR3 is 17 residues long. Germline V gene lookup returns CDR1 SEHNR and CDR2 FQNEAQ (reference sequence). CDR3 DNA sequence: TGTGCCAGCAGCTTAGAAGGACAGGGAGATTTCCGGGATGGCTACACCTTC. This translates into CASSLEGQGDFRDGYTF.

V is TRBV29-1 and J is TRBJ2-2, with 7 bases matching TRBD2. J gave up 5 bases and V 6 bases, and 6 bases lay outside the gene matches. The CDR3 covers 13 residues. The germline CDR1 and CDR2 sequences are SQVTM and ANQGSEA. This chain's CDR3 is CSVGRAGTGELFF. In DNA form, the CDR3 reads TGCAGCGTGGGACGAGCGGGGACCGGGGAGCTGTTTTTT.

This chain uses TRBV10-2 with TRBJ2-1; D uncertain. The length of the CDR3 is 11 residues. V lost 5 bases and J 9 bases, leaving 8 bases between the germline ends. Germline CDR1 WSHSY, CDR2 SAAADI. CDR3 nucleotide sequence: TGCGCCAGCAGTACCTCGAGTGAGCAGTTCTTC. It encodes CASSTSSEQFF.

This clonotype has more than one count but fewer than ten. The chain employs TRBV7-9 and TRBJ1-1; 7 positions match TRBD1. From germline, CDR1 is SEHNR and CDR2 FQNEAQ (reference sequence). Germline trimming cut 0 bases from V and 1 base from J; bases unmatched to any gene: 2. The CDR3 totals 15 residues. The CDR3 is CASSLADRRNTEAFF. CDR3 DNA: TGTGCCAGCAGCTTAGCGGACAGGCGGAACACTGAAGCTTTCTTT.

This clonotype has more than one count but fewer than ten. V and J are TRBV9 and TRBJ2-7, with 8 bases aligning to TRBD1. The CDR3 is 14 residues long. V was pared by 4 bases and J by 2 bases, with 5 bases of the junction left unmatched. CDR1 and CDR2 from the germline V gene are SGDLS and YYNGEE. CDR3 in amino acids: CASSTGQETYEQYF. DNA for the CDR3: TGTGCCAGCAGCACGGGACAGGAGACCTACGAGCAGTACTTC.

The J gene is TRBJ2-5, the V gene TRBV20-1; D remains ambiguous. The CDR3 has 12 residues. In germline, CDR1 is DFQATT, CDR2 SNEGSKA (reference sequence). Trimming pared 3 bases from V and 5 bases from J, leaving 10 bases between. The chain's CDR3 is CSARGNGETQYF. In DNA, the CDR3 is TGCAGTGCTAGGGGCAATGGGGAGACCCAGTACTTC.

This clonotype came up a few times. The gene calls are TRBV12-5 and TRBJ2-7; the D gene is possibly TRBD2 (6 bases). Germline CDR1 LGHNT, CDR2 FRNRAP. Trimming left V 5 bases short and J 7 bases short, with 15 bases between. This CDR3 spans 13 amino acids. This CDR3 reads CASGRDGTGEQYF. The CDR3 DNA follows: TGTGCTAGTGGTCGGGACGGGACTGGAGAGCAGTACTTC. Variable domain in full (rest from reference TRBV12-5 and TRBJ2-7): DARVTQTPRHKVTEMGQEVTMRCQPILGHNTVFWYRQTMMQGLELLAYFRNRAPLDDSGMPKDRFSAEMPDATLATLKIQPSEPRDSAVYFCASGRDGTGEQYFGPGTRLTVT.

The CDR3 reads CSVSGTYSSYEQYF. CDR3 coding DNA: TGCAGCGTTTCAGGGACCTACAGCTCCTACGAGCAGTACTTC. The genes are TRBV29-1 and TRBJ2-7; perhaps D is TRBD1 or TRBD2 (5 bases each). This CDR3 is built from 14 residues. CDR1 is SQVTM and CDR2 is ANQGSEA in the germline V gene. V lost 5 bases and J 0 bases, leaving 14 bases between the germline ends.

The chain joins TRBV6-1 to TRBJ2-1, with 8 bases identical to TRBD1. The V gene's germline CDR1 is MNHNS and CDR2 SASEGT. The CDR3 sequence is 11 residues long. The junction had 4 bases not matched to a gene; V was cut back by 8 bases and J by 10 bases. This chain's CDR3 is CASWTGYEQFF. The CDR3 DNA sequence: TGTGCCAGCTGGACAGGGTACGAGCAGTTCTTC.